Detailed here is one TCR beta chain. TCRdb re-analysed the RT-PCR reads in MiXCR, keeping a single row per CDR3 protein. The data hold hundreds of thousands of distinct CDR3 sequences, with over 12% observed a single time. CDR1 and CDR2 from the germline V gene are MNHEY and SVGAGI. Trimming cost V 5 bases and J 8 bases, with 12 bases left between them. The CDR3 has 12 residues. V gene TRBV6-5 combines with J gene TRBJ1-2; maybe TRBD1 (6 bases). This TCR was recovered from a female donor in good health, serving as a healthy control. What was sequenced was memory CD4+ T cells from blood. CDR3 residues: CASSRGWLGYTF. For the CDR3, the DNA is TGTGCCAGCAGTAGGGGGTGGTTGGGCTACACCTTC.